This TCR beta chain was sequenced for a study of blood T cell repertoires in COVID-19. TCRdb keeps only in-frame clones here, not all; method: immunoSEQ multiplex PCR. The sample holds approximately 500,000 clones; more than 75% are singletons and the top ten take 1.8%. The CDR3 is made up of 13 amino acids. Germline CDR1 is LGHDT and CDR2 is YNNKEL (reference sequence). V was pared by 4 bases and J by 7 bases, with 10 bases between. This TCR derives from a woman aged 40 to 50 who had recovered from COVID-19. The chain has TRBV3-1 (or the pseudogene TRBV3-2) and TRBJ2-2; a weak D match, TRBD1 (6 bases). The source material was PBMCs or T cells enriched from blood (not recorded which). The DNA of the CDR3 is TGTGCCAGCAGCCTCCGGGACAACGGGGAGCTGTTTTTT. Protein sequence: CASSLRDNGELFF.